Listed below are T cell receptor beta chains from one sample, sequenced in a study of blood T cell repertoires in COVID-19. Method: immunoSEQ multiplex PCR; TCRdb's copy keeps in-frame clones and lacks some. The sample records some 210,000 clones, 84% being singletons. The sequencing input was peripheral blood. All receptors derive from a woman in her 70s with active or convalescent COVID-19. The CDR3 runs from the conserved cysteine through the conserved F or W. The D gene is left open where the match is weak. Size tells how often a clone was seen (once, few, many) or the class of an expanded clone, and some rows leave it out.

>TRBJ2-5|TRBV9|14|NA|NA
TGTGCCAGCAGCGTATTCGGGGGCCAAGAGACCCAGTACTTC
CASSVFGGQETQYF
>TRBJ2-1|TRBV11-2|15|TRBD2|NA
TGTGCCAGCAGCTTATCTGTAGCGGGATGGGATGAGCAGTTCTTC
CASSLSVAGWDEQFF
>TRBJ1-2|TRBV6-5|14|TRBD1|once
TGTGCCAGCAGTACTCGACAGGGGAGGAATGGCTACACCTTC
CASSTRQGRNGYTF
>TRBJ1-1|TRBV19|14|NA|NA
TGTGCCAGTAGTTCCCGTGGGAGGGGCACTGAAGCTTTCTTT
CASSSRGRGTEAFF
>TRBJ1-4|TRBV28|12|NA|NA
TGTGCCAGCAGACAGGGTAATGAAAAACTGTTTTTT
CASRQGNEKLFF
>TRBJ2-5|TRBV5-1|16|TRBD2|NA
TGCGCCAGCGGTCCCTGGACTAGCGGAGAACAAGAGACCCAGTACTTC
CASGPWTSGEQETQYF
>TRBJ2-5|TRBV18|14|NA|NA
TGTGCCAGCTCACCACGGATGGAGGGAAAGACCCAGTACTTC
CASSPRMEGKTQYF
>TRBJ2-1|TRBV5-1|15|TRBD2|NA
TGCGCCAGCAGCTTGGGGGAGGGTACCCACAATGAGCAGTTCTTC
CASSLGEGTHNEQFF
>TRBJ2-5|TRBV2|13|NA|NA
TGTGCCAGCAGAGACAGGATGGTAGAGACCCAGTACTTC
CASRDRMVETQYF
>TRBJ1-1|TRBV5-1|14|NA|NA
TGCGCCAGCAGCTTGGGGGGCGGGAACACTGAAGCTTTCTTT
CASSLGGGNTEAFF
>TRBJ2-1|TRBV30|16|NA|NA
TGTGCCTGGAGTGTACGCGGGAACCCCAAGTACAATGAGCAGTTCTTC
CAWSVRGNPKYNEQFF
>TRBJ2-2|TRBV25-1|14|TRBD1|NA
TGTGCCAGCACTGGGACAGGGATCACCGGGGAGCTGTTTTTT
CASTGTGITGELFF
>TRBJ1-3|TRBV9|13|NA|NA
TGTGCCAGCAGCCCGGACAGTCGAAACACCATATATTTT
CASSPDSRNTIYF
>TRBJ2-3|TRBV19|14|TRBD1|NA
TGTGCCAGTCGCCGGACAGGGAGCACAGATACGCAGTATTTT
CASRRTGSTDTQYF
>TRBJ2-3|TRBV27|15|TRBD2|NA
TGTGCCAGCAGTTTGCTGGCGGGAGGCTCCCTTACGCAGTATTTT
CASSLLAGGSLTQYF
>TRBJ2-7|TRBV15|15|TRBD1|NA
TGTGCCACCAGCAGAGTGAGGGGGCCGGCCTACGAGCAGTACTTC
CATSRVRGPAYEQYF
>TRBJ2-1|TRBV5-4|15|NA|NA
TGTGCCAGCAGCCTGTCGGCGGGAACCCTCAATGAGCAGTTCTTC
CASSLSAGTLNEQFF
>TRBJ2-5|TRBV19|11|NA|NA
TGTGCCAGTAGTATTCCGGGGGCCCAGTACTTC
CASSIPGAQYF
>TRBJ1-1|TRBV19|14|NA|NA
TGTGCCAGTAGACAGGGAAACTTGAACACTGAAGCTTTCTTT
CASRQGNLNTEAFF
>TRBJ2-5|TRBV28|14|NA|NA
TGTGCCAGCAAGACTCAGGGGCGCGGGGAGACCCAGTACTTC
CASKTQGRGETQYF
>TRBJ1-5|TRBV7-2|18|NA|NA
TGTGCCAGCAGCTTAGAGGGGGGGGATAGGGGACGCAATCAGCCCCAGCATTTT
CASSLEGGDRGRNQPQHF
>TRBJ2-2|TRBV11-3|20|TRBD2|NA
TGTGCCAGCAGCGGACTAGGGACTAGCGGGAGCAGGTCAGACACCGGGGAGCTGTTTTTT
CASSGLGTSGSRSDTGELFF
>TRBJ2-3|TRBV27|15|TRBD2|once
TGTGCCAGCAGTCTGACTAGCGCCAACACAGATACGCAGTATTTT
CASSLTSANTDTQYF
>TRBJ1-2|TRBV18|14|TRBD1|NA
TGTGCCAGCTCACCAGGACAGGGGCGCTATGGCTACACCTTC
CASSPGQGRYGYTF
>TRBJ1-1|TRBV19|15|NA|NA
TGTGCCAGTAGTCGCCTGGACACCAGGAACACTGAAGCTTTCTTT
CASSRLDTRNTEAFF
>TRBJ2-3|TRBV4-1|17|TRBD2|NA
TGCGCCAGCAGCCCCCTTCCCAAAGCGGGAGGGTCCGATACGCAGTATTTT
CASSPLPKAGGSDTQYF
>TRBJ1-1|TRBV19|12|NA|once
TGTGCCAGATTAAACAGGAACACTGAAGCTTTCTTT
CARLNRNTEAFF
>TRBJ1-1|TRBV7-9|18|TRBD1|NA
TGTGCCAGCAGCCCTACAGGGGGCGATTTTCAGTGGAGCACTGAAGCTTTCTTT
CASSPTGGDFQWSTEAFF
>TRBJ2-5|TRBV6-5|14|TRBD2|NA
TGTGCCAGCGAATTACTAGCGGGACAAGAGACCCAGTACTTC
CASELLAGQETQYF
>TRBJ2-3|TRBV7-2|17|NA|NA
TGTGCCAGCAGCTCCCGGGGAAGCACCACTTTGGGAGATACGCAGTATTTT
CASSSRGSTTLGDTQYF
>TRBJ2-7|TRBV12-3/TRBV12-4|13|NA|once
TGTGCCAGCAGTTTGGTGGGAGGGGGCGAGCAGTACTTC
CASSLVGGGEQYF
>TRBJ2-1|TRBV5-4|16|NA|NA
TGTGCCAGCAGCTTGGAGGCGGGAAGCTCCTACAATGAGCAGTTCTTC
CASSLEAGSSYNEQFF
>TRBJ1-4|TRBV11-2|14|TRBD1|NA
TGTGCCAGCAGCCACCGGGACAGGGTTGGGAAACTGTTTTTT
CASSHRDRVGKLFF
>TRBJ2-1|TRBV5-1|16|TRBD2|NA
TGCGCCAGCAGCGCCGAATGGCCTAGCGGGAGACATGAGCAGTTCTTC
CASSAEWPSGRHEQFF
>TRBJ2-1|TRBV28|15|TRBD2|NA
TGTGCCAGCAGTACCCCAGGTAGCGGGAGAACTGAGCAGTTCTTC
CASSTPGSGRTEQFF
>TRBJ1-4|TRBV11-2|15|TRBD1|NA
TGTGCCAGCAGCTCGCGACAGGGACCGTATGAAAAACTGTTTTTT
CASSSRQGPYEKLFF
>TRBJ1-2|TRBV30|15|NA|once
TGTGCCTGGAGTGTAACCCTGGAGGTGGCGGGTGGCTACACCTTC
CAWSVTLEVAGGYTF
>TRBJ2-7|TRBV9|17|NA|NA
TGTGCCAGCAGCGTACCTCCAGGGAGGGACAGGCTTTACGAGCAGTACTTC
CASSVPPGRDRLYEQYF
>TRBJ2-1|TRBV27|14|TRBD2|NA
TGTGCCAGCAGTATTCTAGCGGGACACAATGAGCAGTTCTTC
CASSILAGHNEQFF
>TRBJ2-1|TRBV6-5|15|TRBD2|NA
TGTGCCAGCGTACCGACTAGCGGGGGATACAATGAGCAGTTCTTC
CASVPTSGGYNEQFF
>TRBJ1-1|TRBV6-5|15|NA|few
TGTGCCAGCAGTCGTCGGACACCGAAGAACACTGAAGCTTTCTTT
CASSRRTPKNTEAFF
>TRBJ1-5|TRBV2|15|NA|NA
TGTGCCAGCAGTTGGGACGGGGGATTCGGACAGCCCCAGCATTTT
CASSWDGGFGQPQHF
>TRBJ2-1|TRBV5-1|13|NA|NA
TGCGCCAGCAGCTTTCCCCCTTCCAATGAGCAGTTCTTC
CASSFPPSNEQFF
>TRBJ2-2|TRBV9|18|TRBD2|few
TGTGCCAGCAGCGCCGCCCTAGGGCTAGCGGGATTGCTCGGGGAGCTGTTTTTT
CASSAALGLAGLLGELFF
>TRBJ1-2|TRBV4-1|15|NA|NA
TGCGCCAGCAGCCAAGTCCGAAGCGGGGGGGGAGGCTACACCTTC
CASSQVRSGGGGYTF
>TRBJ2-3|TRBV18|15|NA|NA
TGTGCCAGCTCACCATCCCAGCGATCCACAGATACGCAGTATTTT
CASSPSQRSTDTQYF
>TRBJ1-1|TRBV9|13|NA|NA
TGTGCCAGCAGCGCCGGGGTGGGCACTGAAGCTTTCTTT
CASSAGVGTEAFF
>TRBJ2-2|TRBV7-3|13|NA|few
TGTGCCAGCAGCCCAACAGTCTCCGGGGAGCTGTTTTTT
CASSPTVSGELFF
>TRBJ1-2|TRBV1|18|NA|NA
TGCACCAGCAGCCCGACCTCGACCAACGCCCCTAGTGACTATGGCTACACCTTC
CTSSPTSTNAPSDYGYTF
>TRBJ2-1|TRBV11-2|12|TRBD1|NA
TGTGCCAGCAGTGCGGGACAGGGGAGGAATTTCTTC
CASSAGQGRNFF
>TRBJ1-5|TRBV28|13|NA|NA
TGTGCCAGCGGGGGCCGCATCAATCAGCCCCAGCATTTT
CASGGRINQPQHF
>TRBJ2-5|TRBV30|12|TRBD1|once
TGTGCCTGGAGTAAGACAGGGGAGACCCAGTACTTC
CAWSKTGETQYF
>TRBJ1-1|TRBV14|14|NA|NA
TGTGCCAGCAGCCCCATCCAGGAAGACACTGAAGCTTTCTTT
CASSPIQEDTEAFF
>TRBJ2-5|TRBV7-3|16|TRBD2|NA
TGTGCCAGCAGCTCCTTTCTAGCGGGAGGCATAGAGACCCAGTACTTC
CASSSFLAGGIETQYF
>TRBJ2-6|TRBV28|17|NA|NA
TGTGCCAGCAGTCGAGACAGGCGCCACTCTGGGGCCAACGTCCTGACTTTC
CASSRDRRHSGANVLTF